These 6 T cell receptor beta chains were all obtained from the same sample, sequenced in a study of cytomegalovirus exposure and HLA in healthy donors. Primers: 60 Vbeta forward and 13 Jbeta reverse. Only in-frame clones appear in the TCRdb table, and some are missing; sequencing was by immunoSEQ multiplex PCR. The sample has about 110,000 clones, approximately 82% seen once; the top ten hold under 15%. The material sequenced was PBMCs. The receptors originated from a man aged 25 to 40 in good health and CMV-seropositive.

The chain uses TRBV30 and TRBJ1-5; a possible D gene is TRBD1 (5 bases). Germline loops: CDR1 GTSNPN, CDR2 SVGIG (reference sequence). The V gene lost 3 bases and the J gene lost 5 bases, with 11 bases spanning the gap. This CDR3 region has 13 residues. The DNA of the CDR3 is TGTGCCTGGAGCGCAGGGTATTATCAGCCCCAGCATTTT. Its translation: CAWSAGYYQPQHF.

The chain uses TRBV28 and TRBJ2-7, with 8 bases fitting TRBD1. The trim removed 4 bases at V and 4 bases at J, leaving 6 bases unmatched. The CDR3 is 14 amino acids. Germline assignment: CDR1 MDHEN and CDR2 SYDVKM. The CDR3 loop reads CASSSGQGIYEQYF. The CDR3 DNA sequence: TGTGCCAGCAGTTCCGGACAGGGAATTTACGAGCAGTACTTC.

The chain carries TRBV7-2 and TRBJ2-5; 10 bases are a match to TRBD2. V was pared by 3 bases and J by 4 bases, with 5 bases of the junction left unmatched. The CDR3 loop spans 15 amino acids. Germline CDR1 and CDR2: SGHTA and FQGNSA. The CDR3 protein is CASSFQRGGGETQYF. The CDR3 region has the DNA TGTGCCAGCAGCTTCCAGCGGGGGGGCGGAGAGACCCAGTACTTC.

This chain joins TRBV13 and TRBJ2-5, with 10 bases that match TRBD2. V dropped 4 bases and J dropped 5; count of bases not matched to a gene: 13. The CDR3 sequence is 17 residues long. Germline V gene lookup returns CDR1 PRHDT and CDR2 FYEKMQ (reference sequence). Here the CDR3 DNA reads TGTGCCAGCAGCTCCCCTATAGCAGCGGGGGGGCAGGAGACCCAGTACTTC. It translates to CASSSPIAAGGQETQYF.

There are a few counts of this clone. V and J are TRBV27 and TRBJ2-1, with 7 bases aligning to TRBD1. Germline V gives CDR1 MNHEY, CDR2 SMNVEV (reference sequence). The CDR3 has 16 amino acids. The V gene end was trimmed by 0 bases and the J gene end by 3 bases; junction bases not matched to a gene: 5. The CDR3 coding sequence is TGTGCCAGCAGTTTATCTACGGCAGGGGGCTACAATGAGCAGTTCTTC. Translated: CASSLSTAGGYNEQFF.

The chain links TRBV5-4 to TRBJ2-7; possibly TRBD1 for D (5 bases). This CDR3 region has 14 residues. Trimming took 2 bases from V and 7 from J, leaving 16 bases between them. Germline V gene data show CDR1 as SGHNT and CDR2 as YYREEE (reference sequence). The CDR3 region is CASSLFGQTVEQYF. DNA for the CDR3: TGTGCCAGCAGCTTATTCGGACAAACCGTTGAGCAGTACTTC.